The rows below give T cell receptor beta chains drawn from one sample of a study of blood T cell repertoires in COVID-19. TCRdb's copy holds only in-frame clones and misses some; the assay was immunoSEQ multiplex PCR. Found here are 200,000 or so clones, approximately 91% of them singletons; the top ten hold 6.2%. Sample: peripheral blood. The receptors stem from a middle-aged woman who had recovered from COVID-19. The CDR3 runs from the conserved cysteine through the conserved F or W. A D gene is named only where the DNA matches it firmly. Some rows have no size entry. The others give once, few or many, or a class for an expanded clone.

J	D	length	size	V	CDR3	DNA
TRBJ1-3	TRBD1	17	once	TRBV28	CASSLSIGTVTGNTIYF	TGTGCCAGCAGTTTATCAATAGGGACAGTTACTGGAAACACCATATATTTT
TRBJ1-2	NA	12	NA	TRBV4-1	CASSQASDGYTF	TGCGCCAGCAGCCAAGCTTCTGATGGCTACACCTTC
TRBJ1-2	NA	14	NA	TRBV6-1	CASSEGSSNYGYTF	TGTGCCAGCAGTGAGGGGAGTTCCAACTATGGCTACACCTTC
TRBJ1-1	TRBD1	14	NA	TRBV19	CASRIDRVNTEAFF	TGTGCCAGTAGAATAGACAGGGTGAACACTGAAGCTTTCTTT
TRBJ2-7	TRBD2	15	NA	TRBV19	CASSTGLAGGGEQYF	TGTGCCAGTAGTACGGGACTAGCGGGAGGAGGGGAGCAGTACTTC
TRBJ2-1	TRBD1	13	NA	TRBV2	CASSEQGANEQFF	TGTGCCAGCAGTGAACAGGGGGCAAATGAGCAGTTCTTC
TRBJ2-3	NA	13	NA	TRBV11-3	CASSSGLTDTQYF	TGTGCCAGCAGCAGCGGGCTAACAGATACGCAGTATTTT
TRBJ1-2	NA	15	NA	TRBV7-8	CASSLAPRTGYGYTF	TGTGCCAGCAGTCTAGCCCCTCGGACGGGCTATGGCTACACCTTC
TRBJ1-2	NA	16	NA	TRBV7-8	CASSLAPRRGRNGYTF	TGTGCCAGCAGCTTAGCGCCAAGGCGGGGGCGGAATGGCTACACCTTC
TRBJ1-5	TRBD1	19	NA	TRBV7-9	CASSSAGGQGLRSNQPQHF	TGTGCCAGCAGCTCTGCAGGGGGACAGGGGCTCCGTAGCAATCAGCCCCAGCATTTT
TRBJ2-3	TRBD2	14	NA	TRBV2	CASTRSGSSDTQYF	TGTGCCAGTACGCGTAGCGGGAGCTCAGATACGCAGTATTTT
TRBJ1-1	NA	16	NA	TRBV28	CASSFWTMGGNTEAFF	TGTGCCAGCAGTTTCTGGACAATGGGGGGGAACACTGAAGCTTTCTTT
TRBJ1-5	NA	15	few	TRBV10-3	CAISERQGTNQPQHF	TGTGCCATCAGTGAGAGGCAGGGGACCAATCAGCCCCAGCATTTT
TRBJ2-1	NA	14	NA	TRBV5-4	CASSGGEVYNEQFF	TGTGCCAGCAGCGGAGGGGAGGTATACAATGAGCAGTTCTTC
TRBJ2-3	TRBD2	17	NA	TRBV4-2	CASSQDWSGRVTDTQYF	TGTGCCAGCAGCCAAGATTGGAGCGGGAGGGTTACAGATACGCAGTATTTT
TRBJ2-6	NA	18	few	TRBV3-1/TRBV3-2	CASSQSNYGLSGANVLTF	TGTGCCAGCAGCCAATCGAACTACGGCCTCTCTGGGGCCAACGTCCTGACTTTC
TRBJ2-5	NA	14	NA	TRBV28	CASSLGQLQETQYF	TGTGCCAGCAGCCTTGGACAGCTCCAAGAGACCCAGTACTTC
TRBJ2-1	TRBD1	17	few	TRBV13	CASSRPTGAGGANEQFF	TGTGCCAGCAGCAGACCGACAGGGGCTGGGGGAGCCAATGAGCAGTTCTTC
TRBJ2-3	NA	14	NA	TRBV7-8	CASTNGQPTDTQYF	TGTGCCAGTACTAATGGACAGCCCACAGATACGCAGTATTTT
TRBJ1-1	NA	14	NA	TRBV6-5	CAIRGLATNTEAFF	TGTGCCATCCGTGGACTGGCAACGAACACTGAAGCTTTCTTT
TRBJ2-1	TRBD2	16	few	TRBV7-2	CASSLTSGSTYNEQFF	TGTGCCAGCAGCTTGACTAGCGGGAGTACCTACAATGAGCAGTTCTTC
TRBJ2-2	NA	13	few	TRBV27	CASSFTQAGELFF	TGTGCCAGCAGTTTTACCCAGGCCGGGGAGCTGTTTTTT
TRBJ1-5	TRBD1	16	NA	TRBV19	CASSPGHQGGNQPQHF	TGTGCCAGTAGCCCAGGGCACCAGGGGGGCAATCAGCCCCAGCATTTT
TRBJ1-5	TRBD1	15	NA	TRBV19	CASRITGAKDQPQHF	TGTGCCAGTAGGATTACAGGGGCTAAAGATCAGCCCCAGCATTTT
TRBJ2-7	NA	12	NA	TRBV13	CASSLKPWEQYF	TGTGCCAGCAGCTTAAAGCCTTGGGAGCAGTACTTC
TRBJ2-5	NA	18	NA	TRBV24-1	CATSEPTGTDFWGETQYF	TGTGCCACCAGTGAACCGACAGGGACTGACTTCTGGGGAGAGACCCAGTACTTC
TRBJ2-3	TRBD2	15	NA	TRBV5-1	CASSLIAGGPDTQYF	TGCGCCAGCAGCTTAATAGCGGGAGGGCCAGATACGCAGTATTTT
TRBJ2-3	TRBD1	15	NA	TRBV6-6	CASSYGGQGAATQYF	TGTGCCAGCAGTTACGGAGGGCAGGGGGCGGCCACGCAGTATTTT
TRBJ1-1	NA	15	NA	TRBV7-9	CASSPVSLSNTEAFF	TGTGCCAGCAGCCCCGTTTCGTTGTCGAACACTGAAGCTTTCTTT
TRBJ1-3	TRBD1	16	NA	TRBV19	CASSLRDSLSGNTIYF	TGTGCCAGTAGTCTTCGGGACAGCCTCTCTGGAAACACCATATATTTT
TRBJ2-1	TRBD2	15	NA	TRBV7-3	CASSLSQREGNEQFF	TGTGCCAGCAGCTTATCCCAGCGGGAAGGCAATGAGCAGTTCTTC
TRBJ1-1	NA	14	NA	TRBV3-1/TRBV3-2	CASSQDLKNTEAFF	TGTGCCAGCAGCCAAGATCTTAAGAACACTGAAGCTTTCTTT
TRBJ2-7	TRBD2	14	NA	TRBV10-1	CASSIWGLAHEQYF	TGCGCCAGCAGTATTTGGGGACTAGCGCACGAGCAGTACTTC
TRBJ2-2	NA	16	NA	TRBV5-3	CARSLVQEQQAGELFF	TGTGCCAGAAGCTTGGTGCAGGAACAACAGGCCGGGGAGCTGTTTTTT
TRBJ1-4	NA	16	few	TRBV5-1	CASSLTLYATNEKLFF	TGCGCCAGCAGCTTAACTTTATATGCAACTAATGAAAAACTGTTTTTT
TRBJ1-1	NA	14	NA	TRBV19	CASSIGSRGTEAFF	TGTGCCAGTAGTATTGGCAGCAGGGGCACTGAAGCTTTCTTT
TRBJ2-3	NA	16	NA	TRBV5-5	CASSLIQGTFTDTQYF	TGTGCCAGCAGCTTGATCCAGGGGACCTTCACAGATACGCAGTATTTT
TRBJ1-5	NA	14	NA	TRBV7-9	CASSPAGGDQPQHF	TGTGCCAGCAGCCCAGCGGGGGGGGATCAGCCCCAGCATTTT
TRBJ2-7	NA	11	NA	TRBV2	CASQREYEQYF	TGTGCCAGCCAGCGAGAATACGAGCAGTACTTC
TRBJ1-2	NA	12	once	TRBV19	CASSMRTVGYTF	TGTGCCAGTAGTATGCGGACAGTGGGCTACACCTTC
TRBJ2-3	TRBD2	13	NA	TRBV6-5	CASGRGGPDTQYF	TGTGCCAGCGGGCGGGGGGGGCCAGATACGCAGTATTTT
TRBJ2-4	NA	16	NA	TRBV4-2	CASSQGGLLAKNIQYF	TGTGCCAGCAGCCAAGGCGGGCTCCTAGCCAAAAACATTCAGTACTTC
TRBJ2-2	TRBD1	16	once	TRBV28	CASSPGGQGYTGELFF	TGTGCCAGCAGCCCAGGGGGACAGGGTTACACCGGGGAGCTGTTTTTT
TRBJ2-7	TRBD2	15	NA	TRBV19	CASSSLAGGQYEQYF	TGTGCCAGTAGTTCCTTAGCGGGAGGGCAATACGAGCAGTACTTC
TRBJ2-7	TRBD1	14	few	TRBV19	CASSTTGITYEQYF	TGTGCCAGTAGTACGACAGGGATCACCTACGAGCAGTACTTC